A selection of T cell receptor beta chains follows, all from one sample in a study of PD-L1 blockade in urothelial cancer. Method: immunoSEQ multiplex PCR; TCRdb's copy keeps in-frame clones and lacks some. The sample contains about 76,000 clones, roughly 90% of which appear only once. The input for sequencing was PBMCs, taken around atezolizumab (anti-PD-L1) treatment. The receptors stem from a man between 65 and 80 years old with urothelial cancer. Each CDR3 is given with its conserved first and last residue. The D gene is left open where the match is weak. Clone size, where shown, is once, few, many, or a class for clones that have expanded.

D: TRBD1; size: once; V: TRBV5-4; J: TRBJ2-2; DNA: TGTGCCAGCAGCCCCGGGACAGGGAGGGGAACCGGGGAGCTGTTTTTT; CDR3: CASSPGTGRGTGELFF
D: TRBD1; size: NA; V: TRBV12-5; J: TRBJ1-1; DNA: TGTGCTAGTGGCCTTGACAGGGTGAGGAACACTGAAGCTTTCTTT; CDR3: CASGLDRVRNTEAFF
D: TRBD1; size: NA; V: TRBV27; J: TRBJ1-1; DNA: TGTGCCAGCAGTCTAAGGGGGCGCCCTGAAGCTTTCTTT; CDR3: CASSLRGRPEAFF
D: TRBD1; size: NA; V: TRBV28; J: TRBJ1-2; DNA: TGTGCCAGCAGTTCTTCCGGGACAGGAGGTTTTGGCTACACCTTC; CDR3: CASSSSGTGGFGYTF
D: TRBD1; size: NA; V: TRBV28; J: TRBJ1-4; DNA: TGTGCCAGCATCAAGGGGGCTCCAAATGAAAAACTGTTTTTT; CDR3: CASIKGAPNEKLFF
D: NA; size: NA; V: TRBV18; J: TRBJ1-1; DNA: TGTGCCAGCTCTTCCCGGTGGGCAGGGGCCGGTCCGGGCACTGAAGCTTTCTTT; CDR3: CASSSRWAGAGPGTEAFF
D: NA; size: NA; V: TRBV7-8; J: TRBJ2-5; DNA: TGTGCCAGCAGCTTAGGAAGGGGGATCGGGGAGACCCAGTACTTC; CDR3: CASSLGRGIGETQYF
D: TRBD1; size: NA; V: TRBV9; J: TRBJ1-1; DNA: TGTGCCAGCAGCCCTCAGGGACAGCCGAACACTGAAGCTTTCTTT; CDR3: CASSPQGQPNTEAFF
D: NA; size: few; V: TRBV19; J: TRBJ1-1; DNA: TGTGCCAGTAGTCCGAGCCTCACGGGTTTTGAAGCTTTCTTT; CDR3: CASSPSLTGFEAFF
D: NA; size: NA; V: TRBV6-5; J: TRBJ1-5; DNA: TGTGCCAGCAGTTATGGTGGGGGCAGTCAGCCCCAGCATTTT; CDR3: CASSYGGGSQPQHF
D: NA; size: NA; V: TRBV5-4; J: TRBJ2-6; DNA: TGTGCCAGCAGCTTGCGGGGGGCCAACGTCCTGACTTTC; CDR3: CASSLRGANVLTF
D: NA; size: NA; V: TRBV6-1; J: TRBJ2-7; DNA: TGTGCCAGCAGGGGAGGCACCGCCTACGAGCAGTACTTC; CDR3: CASRGGTAYEQYF
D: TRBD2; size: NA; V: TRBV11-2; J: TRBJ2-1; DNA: TGTGCCAGCAGCTCCGGGACTAGCGGGAGAGAGGTTGAGCAGTTCTTC; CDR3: CASSSGTSGREVEQFF
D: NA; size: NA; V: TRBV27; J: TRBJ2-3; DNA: TGTGCCAGCAGTTTCGACAGGGGAGTGGGGAGCGGGGTGTACACAGATACGCAGTATTTT; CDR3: CASSFDRGVGSGVYTDTQYF
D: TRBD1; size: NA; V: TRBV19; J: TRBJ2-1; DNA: TGTGCCAGTAGTTTGCCGGGACAGGGCCGGGGGTCCTACAATGAGCAGTTCTTC; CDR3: CASSLPGQGRGSYNEQFF
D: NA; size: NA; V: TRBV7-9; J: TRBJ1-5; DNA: TGTGCCAGCTCCAGGGGAGACGGGACCCAGCATTTT; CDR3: CASSRGDGTQHF
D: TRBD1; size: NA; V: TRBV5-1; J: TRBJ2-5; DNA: TGCGCCAGCAGCCCCGGGACAGGATATTCTCAAGAGACCCAGTACTTC; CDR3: CASSPGTGYSQETQYF
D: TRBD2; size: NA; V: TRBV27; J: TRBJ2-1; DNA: TGTGCCACCCAAAGCGGGGCCGCCTACAATGAGCAGTTCTTC; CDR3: CATQSGAAYNEQFF
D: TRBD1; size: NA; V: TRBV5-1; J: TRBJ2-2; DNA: TGCGCCAGCAGCGTTGGGACAGCCACCGGGGAGCTGTTTTTT; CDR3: CASSVGTATGELFF
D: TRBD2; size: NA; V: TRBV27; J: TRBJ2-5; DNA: TGTGCCAGCAGTCCGGGTCGACTAGCGGGAGGCCACCAAGAGACCCAGTACTTC; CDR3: CASSPGRLAGGHQETQYF
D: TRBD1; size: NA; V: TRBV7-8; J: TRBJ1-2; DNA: TGTGCCAGCAGCCAAAGGACAGGGTGGGAGAGCTACACCTTC; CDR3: CASSQRTGWESYTF
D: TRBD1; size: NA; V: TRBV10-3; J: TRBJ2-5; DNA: TGTGCCATCAGTGATTTAGGGACAGAAGAGACCCAGTACTTC; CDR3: CAISDLGTEETQYF
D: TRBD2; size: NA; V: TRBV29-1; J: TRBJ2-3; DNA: TGCAGCGTCGCGGGACTATTCACAGATACGCAGTATTTT; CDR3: CSVAGLFTDTQYF
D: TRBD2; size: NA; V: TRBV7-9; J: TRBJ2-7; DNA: TGTGCCAGCAGCTCGCGGGAGGGGCTAGCGGGGGGGCAGCAGTACTTC; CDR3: CASSSREGLAGGQQYF